A single sample gave rise to the 30 T cell receptor beta chains below, sequenced in a study of cytomegalovirus exposure and HLA in healthy donors. The PCR made use of 60 Vbeta and 13 Jbeta primers. The data were produced by immunoSEQ multiplex PCR, yet TCRdb's version contains in-frame clones alone and is incomplete. In the table there are about 110,000 clones, approximately 82% of which are singletons. Sequenced input: PBMCs. These receptors all stem from a man aged 30-40 years in good health and CMV-seropositive.

This rearrangement joins TRBV6-5 to TRBJ1-2; the match to TRBD1 covers 8 bases. V lost 5 bases and J lost 4; bases outside the gene matches: 9. There are 15 residues in the CDR3. Germline CDR1 reads MNHEY; CDR2 reads SVGAGI. The CDR3 DNA sequence: TGTGCCAGCAGTCAGGGACAGGCGCACGCCTATGGCTACACCTTC. Amino acids: CASSQGQAHAYGYTF.

The chain couples TRBV5-5 to TRBJ2-5; no clear D. V lost 0 bases and J 4 bases, leaving 10 bases between the germline ends. Germline V CDR1 and CDR2: SGHKS, YYEKEE (reference sequence). The CDR3 is 14 residues long. The chain's CDR3 is CASSLVGSRETQYF. CDR3 bases: TGTGCCAGCAGCTTGGTTGGTAGCAGAGAGACCCAGTACTTC.

This clone was seen only once. The chain is built from TRBV5-4 and TRBJ1-3; the D is unclear. Germline CDR1 SGHNT, CDR2 YYREEE (reference sequence). The CDR3 totals 15 residues. The V gene lost 1 base and the J gene lost 0 bases, with 8 bases spanning the gap. For the CDR3, the DNA is TGTGCCAGCAGCTTGCGGCGGGACTCTGGAAACACCATATATTTT. It encodes CASSLRRDSGNTIYF.

A few counts support this clone. This chain uses TRBV6-5 with TRBJ1-3, with 7 bases identical to TRBD1. V lost 2 bases and J lost 0; bases outside the gene matches: 4. Germline V gene data show CDR1 as MNHEY and CDR2 as SVGAGI. The CDR3 runs to 16 residues. The CDR3 here is CASSYAGGTSGNTIYF. CDR3 sequence (DNA): TGTGCCAGCAGTTACGCAGGGGGGACCTCTGGAAACACCATATATTTT.

V gene TRBV27 combines with J gene TRBJ1-4, with D perhaps TRBD1 (5 bases). Germline V lookup: CDR1 MNHEY, CDR2 SMNVEV (reference sequence). The CDR3 has 17 residues. V lost 5 bases, J lost 6 bases, and 22 bases lay in between. CDR3 residues: CASSPPRGMGGDEKLFF. In DNA, the CDR3 is TGTGCCAGCAGTCCACCCCGGGGTATGGGGGGGGATGAAAAACTGTTTTTT.

The genes are TRBV6-1 and TRBJ2-1; 10 bases line up with TRBD2. Per the germline V gene, CDR1 is MNHNS and CDR2 is SASEGT. With V trimmed by 5 bases and J by 3 bases, 4 bases remained unmatched. The CDR3 has 15 amino acids. The CDR3 here is CASSQGTSVYNEQFF. The CDR3 bases are TGTGCCAGCAGTCAAGGGACTAGCGTCTACAATGAGCAGTTCTTC.

The chain employs TRBV2 and TRBJ1-5, with a possible D match to TRBD1 (6 bases). Trimming removed 0 bases from V and 7 bases from J, with 13 bases in between. This CDR3 region has 15 residues. Germline lookup yields CDR1 SNHLY and CDR2 FYNNEI. The DNA for the CDR3 is TGTGCCAGCAGTGAAGCGGGGGGGCGCTTCCAGCCCCAGCATTTT. It is translated as CASSEAGGRFQPQHF.

V usage is TRBV5-4 and J usage is TRBJ1-1; 9 nucleotides align to TRBD1. In germline, CDR1 is SGHNT, CDR2 YYREEE (reference sequence). Trimming cost V 4 bases and J 8 bases; bases outside gene matches: 3. CDR3 length equals 12 residues. CDR3 region: CASSQGQGEAFF. CDR3 bases: TGTGCCAGCAGCCAGGGACAGGGAGAAGCTTTCTTT.

The chain couples TRBV13 to TRBJ2-7, with D perhaps matching TRBD1 (6 bases). Germline V gene lookup returns CDR1 PRHDT and CDR2 FYEKMQ (reference sequence). Trimming removed 5 bases from V and 3 bases from J, with 11 bases in between. The CDR3 runs to 13 residues. The CDR3 loop reads CASSLQGIYEQYF. CDR3 DNA: TGTGCCAGCAGCCTACAGGGAATCTACGAGCAGTACTTC.

The chain is built from TRBV5-4 and TRBJ2-7, with 10 bases aligning to TRBD1. The V gene's germline CDR1 is SGHNT and CDR2 YYREEE (reference sequence). J gave up 1 base and V 4 bases, and 5 bases lay outside the gene matches. This CDR3 has 15 residues. The CDR3 region is CASSPRTGGSYEQYF. CDR3 coding DNA: TGTGCCAGCAGCCCCAGGACAGGGGGATCCTACGAGCAGTACTTC.

The V gene is TRBV30, the J gene TRBJ2-3; maybe TRBD2 (6 bases). The V and J ends lost 3 bases and 0 bases respectively, with 16 bases between them. The CDR3 contains 16 residues. CDR1 and CDR2 from the germline V gene are GTSNPN and SVGIG (reference sequence). CDR3 sequence: CAWSQEGLASTDTQYF. The CDR3 nucleotides read TGTGCCTGGAGCCAGGAGGGCCTTGCTAGCACAGATACGCAGTATTTT.

The V gene is TRBV5-4, the J gene TRBJ2-5; TRBD1 matches 8 bases. Unmatched junction bases numbered 2, after V lost 2 bases and J lost 5 bases. CDR1 is SGHNT, CDR2 YYREEE, per germline (reference sequence). There are 13 residues in the CDR3. CDR3 nucleotides: TGTGCCAGCAGCTTCAGGGGGCGGGAGACCCAGTACTTC. Protein: CASSFRGRETQYF.

V usage is TRBV5-4 and J usage is TRBJ1-6; TRBD1 aligns across 7 bases. Looked up from germline, CDR1 is SGHNT and CDR2 is YYREEE (reference sequence). J gave up 7 bases and V 4 bases, and 5 bases lay outside the gene matches. The CDR3 runs to 14 residues. The CDR3: CASSQGQQNSPLHF. CDR3 nucleotides: TGTGCCAGCAGCCAGGGACAGCAGAATTCACCCCTCCACTTT.

The chain combines TRBV29-1 with TRBJ1-2; D uncertain. The CDR3 contains 12 residues. From germline, CDR1 is SQVTM and CDR2 ANQGSEA. Trimming removed 2 bases at V and 8 bases at J, with 12 bases between. CDR3 DNA sequence: TGCAGCGTTGAATCCGGGGTTATAGGCTACACCTTC. It translates to CSVESGVIGYTF.

The CDR3 DNA follows: TGTGCCAGCGGGGGCAGGACAAGAACAGATACGCAGTATTTT. This codes for CASGGRTRTDTQYF. The chain recombines TRBV2 with TRBJ2-3, with D perhaps matching TRBD1 (6 bases). Germline CDR1 is SNHLY and CDR2 is FYNNEI. The CDR3 has 14 residues. The V end lost 8 bases, the J end lost 3 bases, and 15 bases lay between the germline ends.

This clone has just one count. The chain employs TRBV14 and TRBJ2-3, with 11 bases identical to TRBD2. Germline CDR1 is SGHDN and CDR2 is FVKESK. J gave up 5 bases and V 0 bases, and 7 bases lay outside the gene matches. This CDR3 has 17 amino acids. The CDR3 loop is CASSQETTSGGGDTQYF. The CDR3 DNA reads TGTGCCAGCAGCCAAGAAACTACTAGCGGGGGAGGAGATACGCAGTATTTT.

V gene TRBV27 combines with J gene TRBJ1-5, with 7 bases matching TRBD1. V shed 4 bases, J shed 4 bases, and the junction held 4 bases outside the gene matches. In germline, CDR1 is MNHEY, CDR2 SMNVEV (reference sequence). The CDR3 consists of 14 residues. The CDR3 coding sequence is TGTGCCAGCAGTTCAGGGGGATTAAATCAGCCCCAGCATTTT. It encodes CASSSGGLNQPQHF.

This chain uses TRBV19 with TRBJ2-1; 7 bases line up with TRBD1. The V and J ends lost 5 bases and 8 bases, in that order; junction bases with no gene match: 15. The germline gives CDR1 LNHDA, CDR2 SQIVND (reference sequence). CDR3 length: 16 amino acids. The CDR3 sequence: CASSVGQVDLGYEQFF. CDR3 nucleotide sequence: TGTGCCAGTAGTGTCGGACAGGTTGATCTCGGGTATGAGCAGTTCTTC.

This chain's CDR3 is CASNLVDREETQYF. CDR3 DNA sequence: TGTGCCAGCAACCTGGTTGACAGGGAAGAGACCCAGTACTTC. The chain carries TRBV5-8 and TRBJ2-5; 7 bases line up with TRBD1. The CDR3 covers 14 residues. V lost 6 bases and J lost 3; bases outside the gene matches: 8. Germline V gene lookup returns CDR1 SGHTS and CDR2 YDEGEE. Complete variable domain (other parts from reference TRBV5-8 and TRBJ2-5): EAGVTQSPTHLIKTRGQQATLRCSPISGHTSVYWYQQALGLGLQFLLWYDEGEERNRGNFPPRFSGRQFPNYSSELNVNALELEDSALYLCASNLVDREETQYFGPGTRLLVL.

The CDR3, as DNA: TGTGCCAGTAGTGTAACAGGGGGCTCTGGAAACACCATATATTTT. Amino acids: CASSVTGGSGNTIYF. The rearrangement links TRBV19 to TRBJ1-3; 8 bases are shared with TRBD1. V was clipped by 5 bases and J by 0 bases; unmatched bases: 3. CDR1 is LNHDA and CDR2 is SQIVND in the germline V gene (reference sequence). The CDR3 runs to 15 residues.

The gene calls are TRBV11-2 and TRBJ1-2; D is unclear. Germline lookup yields CDR1 SGHAT and CDR2 FQNNGV. The CDR3 runs 10 residues. The V end was cut by 8 bases, the J end by 8 bases, with 9 bases between. The CDR3 bases are TGTGCCAGCGGCCCATCCGGCTACACCTTC. It is translated as CASGPSGYTF.

The chain recombines TRBV7-9 with TRBJ2-7, with 7 bases lining up with TRBD1. This CDR3 is 14 amino acids long. The V and J ends lost 5 bases and 3 bases, in that order; junction bases with no gene match: 7. The germline V gene encodes CDR1 SEHNR and CDR2 FQNEAQ (reference sequence). The CDR3 DNA is TGTGCCAGCAGCCTCTCAGCAGGGGGCTACGAGCAGTACGTC. It specifies CASSLSAGGYEQYV.

The J gene is TRBJ2-5, the V gene TRBV7-7, with no clear D. The CDR3 sequence is 14 residues long. Germline V gene sequence: CDR1 SSHAT, CDR2 FNYEAQ (reference sequence). The germline V and J ends were trimmed by 4 bases and 2 bases, with 11 bases remaining between them. The CDR3 region is CASSSTSVQETQYF. Here the CDR3 DNA reads TGTGCCAGCAGCTCGACATCCGTGCAAGAGACCCAGTACTTC.

This clone occurred a few times. This sequence joins TRBV6-1 and TRBJ2-3; 8 bases are shared with TRBD1. The V gene's germline CDR1 is MNHNS and CDR2 SASEGT. The CDR3 is made up of 15 amino acids. V was pared by 2 bases and J by 4 bases, with 5 bases of the junction left unmatched. CDR3 protein: CASSEMAGGADTQYF. The CDR3 nucleotides are TGTGCCAGCAGTGAAATGGCAGGGGGCGCAGATACGCAGTATTTT.

This chain joins TRBV6-1 and TRBJ2-7; TRBD1 is a possible D gene (7 bases). CDR1 MNHNS and CDR2 SASEGT come from the germline V gene. The CDR3 has 15 residues. Trimming took off 1 base at V and 1 base at J, with 11 bases between the two ends. The CDR3 reads CASSEGQGGSYEQYF. The CDR3 DNA reads as TGTGCCAGCAGTGAAGGGCAGGGGGGATCCTACGAGCAGTACTTC.

This chain joins TRBV2 and TRBJ2-1, with 8 bases identical to TRBD2. V shed 6 bases, J shed 10 bases, and the junction held 17 bases outside the gene matches. Germline V gives CDR1 SNHLY, CDR2 FYNNEI. The CDR3 has 16 residues. CDR3 protein: CASRDYLAGGAQEQFF. The CDR3 nucleotides read TGTGCCAGCAGGGACTATCTAGCGGGTGGGGCCCAGGAGCAGTTCTTC.

The chain joins TRBV7-6 to TRBJ1-1, with D uncertain. V lost 5 bases and J lost 1, with 11 bases in between. Germline values: CDR1 SGHVS, CDR2 FNYEAQ. The CDR3 is 14 amino acids. Here the CDR3 DNA reads TGTGCCAGCAGCCCCCGGGAGCAGAACACTGAAGCTTTCTTT. Its protein product is CASSPREQNTEAFF.

This clone was seen more than once but under ten times. V and J are TRBV19 and TRBJ2-7, with 7 bases matching TRBD2. The V gene end was trimmed by 9 bases and the J gene end by 2 bases; junction bases not matched to a gene: 10. Germline V gene sequence: CDR1 LNHDA, CDR2 SQIVND (reference sequence). The CDR3 is 14 residues long. The CDR3 DNA reads TGTGCCAGCATGGCCCGGGAGGCCCCCTACGAGCAGTACGTC. This gives the protein CASMAREAPYEQYV.

J is TRBJ2-3 and V is TRBV7-2, with D perhaps matching TRBD1 (6 bases). Trimming pared 1 base from V and 3 bases from J, leaving 14 bases between. This CDR3 spans 16 amino acids. In germline, CDR1 is SGHTA, CDR2 FQGNSA. CDR3 in amino acids: CASSLVGTSFTDTQYF. In nucleotides, the CDR3 is TGTGCCAGCAGCTTAGTTGGGACATCCTTTACAGATACGCAGTATTTT.

This clone appeared a few times. The chain joins TRBV29-1 to TRBJ1-1; tentatively, D is TRBD1 (5 bases). Germline assignment: CDR1 SQVTM and CDR2 ANQGSEA. The CDR3 runs 10 residues. The V gene lost 4 bases and the J gene lost 8 bases, with 8 bases spanning the gap. The CDR3 coding sequence is TGCAGCGTTGTGGCAGGGGAAGCTTTCTTT. It yields the protein CSVVAGEAFF.